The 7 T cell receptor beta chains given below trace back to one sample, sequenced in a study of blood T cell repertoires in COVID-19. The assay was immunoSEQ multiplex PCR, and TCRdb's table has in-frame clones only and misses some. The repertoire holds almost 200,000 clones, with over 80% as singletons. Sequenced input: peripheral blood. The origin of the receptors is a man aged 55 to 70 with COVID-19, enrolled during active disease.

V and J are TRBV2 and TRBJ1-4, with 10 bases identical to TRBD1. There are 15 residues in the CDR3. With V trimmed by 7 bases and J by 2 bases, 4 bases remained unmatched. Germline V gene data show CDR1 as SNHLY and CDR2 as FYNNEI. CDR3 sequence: CASKGTGATNEKLFF. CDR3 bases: TGTGCCAGCAAGGGGACAGGGGCGACTAATGAAAAACTGTTTTTT.

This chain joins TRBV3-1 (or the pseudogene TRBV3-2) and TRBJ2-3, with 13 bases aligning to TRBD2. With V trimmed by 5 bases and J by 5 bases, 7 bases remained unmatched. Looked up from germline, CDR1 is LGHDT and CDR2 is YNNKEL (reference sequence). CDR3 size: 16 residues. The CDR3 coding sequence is TGTGCCAGCAGCAGACGGACTAGCGGGAGTCTAGATACGCAGTATTTT. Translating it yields CASSRRTSGSLDTQYF.

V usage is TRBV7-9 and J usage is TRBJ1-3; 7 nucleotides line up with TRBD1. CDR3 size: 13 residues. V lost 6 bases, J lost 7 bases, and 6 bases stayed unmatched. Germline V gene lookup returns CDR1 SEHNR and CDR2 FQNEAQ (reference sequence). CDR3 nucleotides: TGTGCCAGCAGACCATTGGACAGGAACACCATATATTTT. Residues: CASRPLDRNTIYF.

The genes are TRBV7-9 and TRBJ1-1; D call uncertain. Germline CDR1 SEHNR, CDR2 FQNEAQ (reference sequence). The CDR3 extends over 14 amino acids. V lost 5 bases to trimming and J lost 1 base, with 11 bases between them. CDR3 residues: CASSLERPNTEAFF. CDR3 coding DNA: TGTGCCAGCAGCCTCGAGCGGCCGAACACTGAAGCTTTCTTT.

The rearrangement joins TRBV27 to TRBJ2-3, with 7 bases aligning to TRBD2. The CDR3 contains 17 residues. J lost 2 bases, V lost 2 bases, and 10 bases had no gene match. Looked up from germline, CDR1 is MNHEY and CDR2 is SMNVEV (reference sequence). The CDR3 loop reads CASSLPETSRPTDTQYF. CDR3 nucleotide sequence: TGTGCCAGCAGTTTACCGGAGACTAGCAGACCCACAGATACGCAGTATTTT.

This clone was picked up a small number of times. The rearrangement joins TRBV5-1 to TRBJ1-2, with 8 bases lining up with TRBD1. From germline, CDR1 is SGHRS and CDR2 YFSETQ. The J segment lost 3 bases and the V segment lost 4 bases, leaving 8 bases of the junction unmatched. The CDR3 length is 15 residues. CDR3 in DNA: TGCGCCAGCAGCCGGCGGACAGGGTACGACTATGGCTACACCTTC. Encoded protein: CASSRRTGYDYGYTF.

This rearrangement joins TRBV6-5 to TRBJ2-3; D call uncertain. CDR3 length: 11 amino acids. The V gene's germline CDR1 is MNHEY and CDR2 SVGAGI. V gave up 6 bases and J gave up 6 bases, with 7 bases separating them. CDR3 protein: CASSPGDTQYF. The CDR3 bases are TGTGCCAGCAGCCCCGGGGATACGCAGTATTTT.